A single T cell receptor (beta chain) is shown here with its context. The sample holds a few counts of this clonotype. The specificity of this receptor is unknown. Base qualities are not recorded, but no much larger clone differs from it by a single base. The sample is drawn from a study of human T cells and chemical hapten exposure (dated by TCRdb to about 2021). Looking at the study overall: Libraries were pooled for sequencing, and variation in per-sample TCR yields was attributed mainly to small differences in library volumes within the pool. For every blood RNA sample, sequencing covered both the TCR alpha and TCR beta chains. In alopecia patients, the study followed how the peripheral blood TCR repertoire changed in vivo over primary and secondary sensitization to diphenylcyclopropenone (DPC), a hapten.

The library was prepared using RACE. Instrument used: NextSeq 500. During library preparation, unique molecular identifiers were attached to individual cDNA molecules so that TCRs could be counted quantitatively and reproducibly. For the original study's pipeline: The median number of TCRs per sample was around 96,000, ranging from about 23,224 to 750,000. The Decombinator software suite was used to annotate the V, J and CDR3 of the TCR reads. For PS versus PT1 abundance plots, all samples were subsampled to the same number of TCRs (28,000). Expanded TCRs were defined as absent before sensitization and observed at least eight times at the 2-week time point. TCRdb reprocessed the public reads (quality trimming at Q25 with fastp, clone calling with MiXCR) and kept in-frame beta chains. Every CDR3 protein is listed once, alongside the most common genes and DNA of its rows. TCRdb, not the original authors, processed these V and J calls. In all, the sample holds roughly 130,000 distinct CDR3 sequences, and roughly 9% of those were seen once. Clones ranked in the top ten supply 1.5% to 2% of the sample.

Spanning cysteine to phenylalanine, the CDR3 consists of 13 amino acids. Just the 39-base CDR3 DNA is kept, in frame starting at base 1. V sheds 3 bases and J sheds 7 bases, leaving 12 bases between their ends. The germline V gene sets CDR1 to MGHDK and CDR2 to SYGVNS. The sample's time point, from its label and the paper: healthy volunteer bleed at 2 weeks. Total RNA was isolated from unfractionated whole blood collected in Tempus Blood RNA tubes. As TCR sequencing controls, several healthy volunteers were used, with blood taken at day 0, 2 weeks and 6 weeks. Results the study describes overall, beyond this receptor: After repeated subsampling, changes were observed in the strength of the expansion versus patch-test correlation and in the threshold at which the correlation became significant. DPC sensitization did not change the number of TCRs with a frequency above 1 in 1000, and there was no evidence of changes in global repertoire structure.

The source material was whole blood. The V gene is TRBV25-1 and the J gene is TRBJ1-1; the D gene is possibly TRBD1, with 5 bases matching. This TCR was recovered from a male donor in good health. Some clones in this sample may be carry-over from other donors' samples. The CDR3 reads CASSDLQAGEAFF. The nucleotide sequence reads as follows: TGTGCCAGCAGTGATCTACAGGCGGGTGAAGCTTTCTTT.